The clone carrying this T cell receptor (delta chain) was counted a few times. The antigen is not known. RNA was extracted from the cells and then reverse transcribed. Pooled V-gene forward primers with one constant-region reverse primer generated the CDR3 amplicons by multiplex PCR. With CATT, TCRdb re-called clones from the multiplex PCR reads. There are some 19,000 delta-chain clones in the sample; over 7% occur only once, and approximately 1% lies in the top ten. The data are from a study of Vδ1+ human thymocytes. Study outcomes and limitations: Thymic TRG and TRD repertoires appeared highly polyclonal, with Gaussian CDR3 length distributions. Despite high sort purity, roughly 18% of thymic T cell receptor delta sequences were Vdelta2.

V gave up 1 base and J gave up 8 bases, with 29 bases separating them. The germline V gene has CDR1 TSWWSYY and CDR2 QGS. This CDR3 region has 19 residues. Sequenced sample: Vdelta1+ gamma-delta thymocytes from the thymus. The subset is: FACS-sorted CD3+ TCRalphabeta- TCRVdelta1+ TCRVdelta2- thymocytes. This chain links TRDV1 with TRDJ1, with unresolved D. This TCR was recovered from a child less than two years old who had congenital heart surgery. The CDR3 is CALGERVMCSRIWSKKLIF. As DNA, the CDR3 is TGTGCTCTTGGGGAACGAGTTATGTGTTCACGCATTTGGTCCAAAAAACTCATCTTT.